Listed below are T cell receptor beta chains from one sample, sequenced in a study of CXCR3-negative and CXCR3-positive naive CD8 T cells. TCRdb re-analyzed the 5' RACE reads; it lists each CDR3 protein once, without DNA. The sample spans tens of thousands of distinct CDR3 sequences; the ten largest clones claim 0.53%. Sample: naive CXCR3+ CD8+ T cells from blood. The receptors originated from a human donor in good health. Some clones in this sample may be carry-over from other donors' samples. CDR3s include the opening cysteine and the closing phenylalanine or tryptophan. Clone size is given for some rows only: seen once, a few or many times, or a class if the clone is expanded.

CDR3,size,length,V,J
CASSLPGTGNETQYF,-,15,TRBV5-5,TRBJ2-5
CASSEGLAEEEQFF,-,14,TRBV7-9,TRBJ2-1
CASSIVNNEQFF,-,12,TRBV19,TRBJ2-1
CASSQEDRSVETQYF,-,15,TRBV3-1,TRBJ2-5
CASSLVTGANVLTF,-,14,TRBV7-6,TRBJ2-6
CSVLNPGPKVDTEAFF,-,16,TRBV29-1,TRBJ1-1
CASSTGVEAFF,-,11,TRBV6-2/TRBV6-3,TRBJ1-1
CASSFSVATVTYEQYF,-,16,TRBV28,TRBJ2-7
CASSLEGLARIGEQFF,-,16,TRBV28,TRBJ2-1
CSVAGQTYEQYF,-,12,TRBV29-1,TRBJ2-7
CSVDHSNTEAFF,-,12,TRBV29-1,TRBJ1-1
CAISGGRGSDTQYF,-,14,TRBV10-3,TRBJ2-3
CASSPGTGAFF,-,11,TRBV4-3,TRBJ1-1
CASIGWLAVDTQYF,-,14,TRBV6-1,TRBJ2-3
CSVELGTGADEQYF,-,14,TRBV29-1,TRBJ2-7
CASSPRTGGESYEQYF,-,16,TRBV12-3/TRBV12-4,TRBJ2-7
CAISGQGPDTQYF,-,13,TRBV10-3,TRBJ2-3
CATSDPKELAPGQAAEKLFF,-,20,TRBV24-1,TRBJ1-4
CASSPLGGEGGYTF,-,14,TRBV21-1,TRBJ1-2
CSVEGHHDEQYF,-,12,TRBV20-1,TRBJ2-7
CAITIEDRAKKGYTF,-,15,TRBV28,TRBJ1-2
CASSLGLWDRGGQPQHF,-,17,TRBV7-9,TRBJ1-5
CASRQDRGFGYTF,-,13,TRBV28,TRBJ1-2
CASSDYRDYGYTF,-,13,TRBV7-6,TRBJ1-2
CASSLASGDYNEQFF,-,15,TRBV7-6,TRBJ2-1
CASSFIRDQPQHF,-,13,TRBV12-3/TRBV12-4,TRBJ1-5
CASSVSSEYNEQFF,medium-sized,14,TRBV6-4,TRBJ2-1
CASSLGGQGGTEAFF,-,15,TRBV7-8,TRBJ1-1
CASRVRGSGNTEAFF,-,15,TRBV5-5,TRBJ1-1
CASSLIPGDSYEQYF,-,15,TRBV28,TRBJ2-7
CASTDRTEAFF,-,11,TRBV7-9,TRBJ1-1
CASSQTGMSNQPQHF,-,15,TRBV28,TRBJ1-5
CASSAQGSSYEQYF,-,14,TRBV7-6,TRBJ2-7
CASSYFWTVEGGELFF,-,16,TRBV6-5,TRBJ2-2
CASSRAAGIGTGELFF,-,16,TRBV28,TRBJ2-2
CASRGAGGRNEQFF,-,14,TRBV5-1,TRBJ2-1
CASSSDGRVSYEQYF,-,15,TRBV6-2/TRBV6-3,TRBJ2-7
CATSDAAYGELFF,-,13,TRBV24-1,TRBJ2-2
CASSWGRANEQFF,-,13,TRBV5-6,TRBJ2-1
CASSSVSPADTQYF,-,14,TRBV27,TRBJ2-3
CASSDGSGAANQPQHF,-,16,TRBV25-1,TRBJ1-5
CASSFWGFADTQYF,-,14,TRBV5-6,TRBJ2-3